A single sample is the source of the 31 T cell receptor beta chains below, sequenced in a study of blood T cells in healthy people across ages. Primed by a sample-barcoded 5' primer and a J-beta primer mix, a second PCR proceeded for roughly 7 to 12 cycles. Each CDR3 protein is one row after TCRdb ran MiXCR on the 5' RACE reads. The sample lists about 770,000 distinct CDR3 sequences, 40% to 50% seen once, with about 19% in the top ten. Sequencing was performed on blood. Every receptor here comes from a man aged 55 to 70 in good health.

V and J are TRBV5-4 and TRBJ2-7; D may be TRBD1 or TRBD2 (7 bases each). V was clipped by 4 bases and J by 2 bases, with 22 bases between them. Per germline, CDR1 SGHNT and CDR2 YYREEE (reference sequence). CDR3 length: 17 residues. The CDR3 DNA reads TGTGCCAGCAGCACCAACCCCATCAGGGGGGGACCCTACGAGCAGTACTTC. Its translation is CASSTNPIRGGPYEQYF.

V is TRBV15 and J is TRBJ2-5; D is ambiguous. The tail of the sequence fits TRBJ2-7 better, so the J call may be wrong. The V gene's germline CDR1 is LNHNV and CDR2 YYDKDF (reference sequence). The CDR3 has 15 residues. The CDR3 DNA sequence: TGTGCCACCAGCAGAGATTTAGGCTCTATGAACGAGCAGTACTTC. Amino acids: CATSRDLGSMNEQYF.

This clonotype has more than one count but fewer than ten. As DNA, the CDR3 is TGCAGTGCTCGACAGGAGACTAACTATGGCTACACCTTC. Its protein product is CSARQETNYGYTF. This chain uses TRBV20-1 with TRBJ1-2, with D possibly being TRBD1 (6 bases). The CDR3 sequence is 13 residues long. V gave up 5 bases and J gave up 0 bases, with 10 bases separating them. The germline gives CDR1 DFQATT, CDR2 SNEGSKA (reference sequence).

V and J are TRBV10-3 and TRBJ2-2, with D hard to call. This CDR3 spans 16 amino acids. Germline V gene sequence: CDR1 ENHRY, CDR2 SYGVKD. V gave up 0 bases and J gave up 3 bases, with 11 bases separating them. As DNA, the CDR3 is TGTGCCATCAGTGAGTCAGGCCGGGCGGACACCGGGGAGCTGTTTTTT. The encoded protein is CAISESGRADTGELFF.

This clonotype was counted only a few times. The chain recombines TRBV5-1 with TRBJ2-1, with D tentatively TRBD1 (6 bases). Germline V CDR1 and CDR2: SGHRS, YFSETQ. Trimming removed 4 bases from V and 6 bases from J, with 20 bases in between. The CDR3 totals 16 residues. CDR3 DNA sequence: TGCGCCAGCAGCCCTACCTGGACAGATTTTAGCAATGAGCAGTTCTTC. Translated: CASSPTWTDFSNEQFF.

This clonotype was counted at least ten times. In DNA form, the CDR3 reads TGTGCCTGGAGTGCAGGAGCGGGGGCCTACGAGCAGTACTTC. Translating it yields CAWSAGAGAYEQYF. The rearrangement uses TRBV30 and TRBJ2-7; the match to TRBD2 covers 8 bases. The CDR3 contains 14 residues. Trimming removed 1 base from V and 2 bases from J; junction bases left unmatched: 4. Germline CDR1 is GTSNPN and CDR2 is SVGIG (reference sequence).

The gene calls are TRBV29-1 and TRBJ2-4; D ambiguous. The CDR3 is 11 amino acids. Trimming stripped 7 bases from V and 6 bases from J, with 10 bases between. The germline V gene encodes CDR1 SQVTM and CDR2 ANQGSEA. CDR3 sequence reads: CSASLGNIQYF. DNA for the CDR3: TGCAGCGCGAGCCTCGGAAACATTCAGTACTTC.

The DNA for the CDR3 is TGTGCCACCAGTGGCCCTCGACAGGGGACTTATAATGAGCAGTTCTTC. This gives the protein CATSGPRQGTYNEQFF. The gene calls are TRBV24-1 and TRBJ2-1; 8 nucleotides match TRBD1. CDR3 length equals 16 residues. V dropped 5 bases and J dropped 7; count of bases not matched to a gene: 12. The germline V gene has CDR1 KGHDR and CDR2 SFDVKD.

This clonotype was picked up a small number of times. DNA for the CDR3: TGTGCCTGGATTAGAACAGGGGGATCCTACGAGCAGTACTTC. It encodes CAWIRTGGSYEQYF. The chain is built from TRBV30 and TRBJ2-7; 8 bases agree with TRBD1. This CDR3 is 14 amino acids long. Germline values: CDR1 GTSNPN, CDR2 SVGIG (reference sequence). Germline trimming cut 4 bases from V and 1 base from J; bases unmatched to any gene: 6.

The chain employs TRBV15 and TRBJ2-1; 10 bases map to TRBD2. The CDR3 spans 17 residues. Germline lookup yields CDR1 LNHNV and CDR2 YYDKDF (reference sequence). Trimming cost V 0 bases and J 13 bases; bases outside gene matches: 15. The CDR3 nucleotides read TGTGCCACCAGCAGAGATATTAGCGGGGGGTTCGCGTTGGAACAGTTCTTC. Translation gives CATSRDISGGFALEQFF.

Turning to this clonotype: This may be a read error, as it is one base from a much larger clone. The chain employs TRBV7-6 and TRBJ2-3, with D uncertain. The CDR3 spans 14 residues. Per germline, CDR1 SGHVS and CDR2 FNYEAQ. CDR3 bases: TGTGCCAGCAGCTTAGAACTAAGCACAGATACGCGGTATTTT. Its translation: CASSLELSTDTRYF.

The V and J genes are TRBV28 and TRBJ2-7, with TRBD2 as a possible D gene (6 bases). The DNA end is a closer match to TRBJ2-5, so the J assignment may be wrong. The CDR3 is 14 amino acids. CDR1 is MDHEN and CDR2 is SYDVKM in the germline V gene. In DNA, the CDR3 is TGTGCCAGCAACCCCCGGGGAGGCCAAGAGACCCAGTACTTC. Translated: CASNPRGGQETQYF.

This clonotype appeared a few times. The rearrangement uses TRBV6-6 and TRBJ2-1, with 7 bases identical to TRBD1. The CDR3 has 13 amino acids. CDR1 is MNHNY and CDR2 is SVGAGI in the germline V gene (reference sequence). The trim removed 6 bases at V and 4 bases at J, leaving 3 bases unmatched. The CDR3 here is CASRGQDYNEQFF. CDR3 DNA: TGTGCCAGCAGAGGACAGGATTACAATGAGCAGTTCTTC.

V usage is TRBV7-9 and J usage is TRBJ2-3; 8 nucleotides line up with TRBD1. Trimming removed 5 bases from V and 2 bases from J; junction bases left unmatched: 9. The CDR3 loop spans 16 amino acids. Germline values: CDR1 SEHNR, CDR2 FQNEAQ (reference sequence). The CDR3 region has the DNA TGTGCCAGCAGCGTCGGACAGGGTCCCCCCACAGATACGCAGTATTTT. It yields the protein CASSVGQGPPTDTQYF.

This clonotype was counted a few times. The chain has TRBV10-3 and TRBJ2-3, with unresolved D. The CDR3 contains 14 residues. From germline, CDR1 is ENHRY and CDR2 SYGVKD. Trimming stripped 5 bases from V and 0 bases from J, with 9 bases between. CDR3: CAISKDSSTDTQYF. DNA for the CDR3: TGTGCCATCAGTAAGGATTCTAGCACAGATACGCAGTATTTT.

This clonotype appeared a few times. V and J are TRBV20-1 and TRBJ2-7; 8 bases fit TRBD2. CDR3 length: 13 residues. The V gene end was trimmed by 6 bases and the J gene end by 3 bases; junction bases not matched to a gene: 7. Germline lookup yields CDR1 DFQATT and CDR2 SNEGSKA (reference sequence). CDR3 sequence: CSARGGPIYEQYF. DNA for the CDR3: TGCAGTGCCCGCGGGGGGCCAATCTACGAGCAGTACTTC.

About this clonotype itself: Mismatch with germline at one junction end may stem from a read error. The CDR3 here is CNARPLGHSTKYEQYF. CDR3 nucleotides: TGCAATGCTAGACCCCTGGGACACTCAACCAAATACGAGCAGTACTTC. The genes are TRBV20-1 and TRBJ2-4, with D maybe TRBD1 (6 bases). The J call may be faulty, since TRBJ2-7 better matches the DNA end. The CDR3 loop spans 16 amino acids. Looked up from germline, CDR1 is DFQATT and CDR2 is SNEGSKA (reference sequence).

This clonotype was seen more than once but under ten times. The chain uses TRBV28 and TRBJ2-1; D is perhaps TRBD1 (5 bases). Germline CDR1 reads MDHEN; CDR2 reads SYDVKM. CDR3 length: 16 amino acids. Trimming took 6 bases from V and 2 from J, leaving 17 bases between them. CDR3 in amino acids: CASSPAQGSPYNEQFF. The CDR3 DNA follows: TGTGCCAGCAGCCCCGCCCAGGGATCGCCCTACAATGAGCAGTTCTTC.

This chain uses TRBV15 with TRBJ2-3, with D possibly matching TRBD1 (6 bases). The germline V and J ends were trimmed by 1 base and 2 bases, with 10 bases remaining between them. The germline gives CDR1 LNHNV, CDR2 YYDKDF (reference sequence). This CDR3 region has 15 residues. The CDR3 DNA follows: TGTGCCACCAGCAGAGGACAGGTCGTCACAGATACGCAGTATTTT. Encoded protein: CATSRGQVVTDTQYF. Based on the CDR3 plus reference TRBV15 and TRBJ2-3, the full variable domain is DAMVIQNPRYQVTQFGKPVTLSCSQTLNHNVMYWYQQKSSQAPKLLFHYYDKDFNNEADTPDNFQSRRPNTSFCFLDIRSPGLGDTAMYLCATSRGQVVTDTQYFGPGTRLTVL.

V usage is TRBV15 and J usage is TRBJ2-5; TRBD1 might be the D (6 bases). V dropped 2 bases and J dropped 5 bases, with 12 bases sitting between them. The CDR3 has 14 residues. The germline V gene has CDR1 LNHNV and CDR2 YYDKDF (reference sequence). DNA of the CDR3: TGTGCCACCAGCAGACAGGGGCCAGGGGAGACCCAGTACTTC. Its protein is CATSRQGPGETQYF. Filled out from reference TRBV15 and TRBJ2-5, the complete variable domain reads DAMVIQNPRYQVTQFGKPVTLSCSQTLNHNVMYWYQQKSSQAPKLLFHYYDKDFNNEADTPDNFQSRRPNTSFCFLDIRSPGLGDTAMYLCATSRQGPGETQYFGPGTRLLVL.

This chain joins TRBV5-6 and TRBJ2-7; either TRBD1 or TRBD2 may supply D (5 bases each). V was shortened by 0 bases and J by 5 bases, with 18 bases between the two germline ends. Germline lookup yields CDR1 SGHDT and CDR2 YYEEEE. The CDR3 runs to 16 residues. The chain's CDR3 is CASSLAEGPTFDEQYF. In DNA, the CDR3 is TGTGCCAGCAGCTTGGCCGAGGGACCAACTTTTGACGAGCAGTACTTC.

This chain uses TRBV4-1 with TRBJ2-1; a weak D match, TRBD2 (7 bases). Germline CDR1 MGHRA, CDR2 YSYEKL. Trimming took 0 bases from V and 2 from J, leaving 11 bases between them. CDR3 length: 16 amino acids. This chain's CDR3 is CASSQEGGGAYNEQFF. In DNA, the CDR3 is TGCGCCAGCAGCCAAGAAGGGGGGGGGGCCTACAATGAGCAGTTCTTC.

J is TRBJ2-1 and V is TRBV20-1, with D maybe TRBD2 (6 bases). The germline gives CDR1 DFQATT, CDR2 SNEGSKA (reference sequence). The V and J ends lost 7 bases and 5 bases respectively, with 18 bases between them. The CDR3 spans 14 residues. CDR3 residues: CSVKLARGHNEQFF. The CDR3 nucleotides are TGCAGTGTTAAACTAGCCCGGGGTCACAATGAGCAGTTCTTC.

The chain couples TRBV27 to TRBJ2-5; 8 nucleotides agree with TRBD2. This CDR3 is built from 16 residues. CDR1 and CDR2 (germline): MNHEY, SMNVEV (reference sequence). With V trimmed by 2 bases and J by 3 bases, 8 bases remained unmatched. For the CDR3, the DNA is TGTGCCAGCAGTTTAAAGGGTTATAGCGGGGAAGAGACCCAGTACTTC. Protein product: CASSLKGYSGEETQYF.

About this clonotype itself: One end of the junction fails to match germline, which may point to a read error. Written as DNA, the CDR3 is TGTGCCAGCGGCTTGGGGCAGACGGCTAACTATGGCTACACCTTC. It specifies CASGLGQTANYGYTF. The genes are TRBV5-6 and TRBJ1-2; D may be TRBD1 (5 bases). The CDR3 totals 15 residues. Germline assignment: CDR1 SGHDT and CDR2 YYEEEE.

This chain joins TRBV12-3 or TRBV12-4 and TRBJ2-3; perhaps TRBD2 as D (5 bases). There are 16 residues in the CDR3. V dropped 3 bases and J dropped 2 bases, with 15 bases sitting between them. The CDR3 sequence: CASSFGEGWVTDTQYF. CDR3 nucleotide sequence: TGTGCCAGCAGTTTCGGGGAAGGGTGGGTCACAGATACGCAGTATTTT.

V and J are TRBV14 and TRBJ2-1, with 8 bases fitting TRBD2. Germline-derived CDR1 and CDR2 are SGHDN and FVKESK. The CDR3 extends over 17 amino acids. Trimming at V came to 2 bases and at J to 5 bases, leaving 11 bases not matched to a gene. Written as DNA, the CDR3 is TGTGCCAGCAGCCAATGGGCTGGGACTAGAGAAAACAATGAGCAGTTCTTC. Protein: CASSQWAGTRENNEQFF.

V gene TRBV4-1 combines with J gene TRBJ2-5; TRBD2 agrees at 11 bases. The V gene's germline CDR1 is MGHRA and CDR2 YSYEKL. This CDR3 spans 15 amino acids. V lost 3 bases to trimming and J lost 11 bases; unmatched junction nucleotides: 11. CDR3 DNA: TGCGCCAGCAGCCATCAGACTAGCGGGGACAATGAGCAGTACTTC. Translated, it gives CASSHQTSGDNEQYF.

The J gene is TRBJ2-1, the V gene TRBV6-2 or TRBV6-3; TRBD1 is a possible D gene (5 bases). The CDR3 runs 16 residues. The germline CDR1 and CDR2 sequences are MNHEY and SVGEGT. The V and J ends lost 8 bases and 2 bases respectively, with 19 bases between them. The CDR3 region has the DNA TGTGCCAGCGGGTCTAGGGGTAGCCAACCCTACAATGAGCAGTTCTTC. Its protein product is CASGSRGSQPYNEQFF.

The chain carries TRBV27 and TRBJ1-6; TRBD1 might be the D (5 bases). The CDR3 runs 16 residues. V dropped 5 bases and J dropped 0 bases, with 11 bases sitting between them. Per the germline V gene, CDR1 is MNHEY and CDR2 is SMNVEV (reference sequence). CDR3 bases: TGTGCCAGCAGTCTACAGGCCCGCTCCTATAATTCACCCCTCCACTTT. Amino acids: CASSLQARSYNSPLHF.

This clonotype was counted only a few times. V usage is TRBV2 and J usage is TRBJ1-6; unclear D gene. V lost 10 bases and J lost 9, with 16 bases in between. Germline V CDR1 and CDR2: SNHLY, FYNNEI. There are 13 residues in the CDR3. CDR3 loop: CATSDLPISPLHF. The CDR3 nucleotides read TGTGCCACCTCGGACCTCCCAATTTCACCCCTCCACTTT.